These 18 T cell receptor beta chains were all obtained from the same sample, sequenced in a study of control samples from healthy donors and cancer patients. Generated by immunoSEQ multiplex PCR, the TCRdb table keeps only in-frame clones and is missing some. The data contain 120,000 or so clones, almost 95% of them singletons. The specimen sequenced was PBMCs. These receptors were collected from an elderly man with head and neck cancer.

Remarks on this clone: Other DNA variants within this sample encode the same CDR3. The chain is built from TRBV5-6 and TRBJ2-1; D is possibly TRBD1 (6 bases). Trimming removed 0 bases at V and 7 bases at J, with 14 bases between. Per the germline V gene, CDR1 is SGHDT and CDR2 is YYEEEE. The length of the CDR3 is 15 residues. This CDR3 is CASSLVVTGQNEQFF. CDR3 nucleotides: TGTGCCAGCAGCTTGGTGGTGACAGGTCAAAATGAGCAGTTCTTC.

The J gene is TRBJ1-5, the V gene TRBV10-2; D may be TRBD1 (5 bases). The CDR3 is 13 residues long. Germline assignment: CDR1 WSHSY and CDR2 SAAADI. The germline V and J ends were trimmed by 0 bases and 7 bases, with 7 bases remaining between them. The CDR3 here is CASSESGTQPQHF. The DNA for the CDR3 is TGCGCCAGCAGTGAGTCCGGGACCCAGCCCCAGCATTTT.

The chain has TRBV5-1 and TRBJ2-7; 8 bases map to TRBD1. CDR3 length: 14 amino acids. The ends lost 4 bases at V and 5 bases at J; junction bases unmatched: 8. Germline CDR1 is SGHRS and CDR2 is YFSETQ. The CDR3 coding sequence is TGCGCCAGCAGCCTCCAGGGGGCGCAGGACGAGCAGTACTTC. Translation: CASSLQGAQDEQYF.

This chain uses TRBV6-5 with TRBJ1-2, with 7 bases matching TRBD1. CDR1 is MNHEY, CDR2 SVGAGI, per germline. The CDR3 covers 14 residues. J lost 2 bases, V lost 7 bases, and 7 bases had no gene match. The CDR3 DNA is TGTGCCAGCAAAAGACCCAGGGGGAACTATGGCTACACCTTC. Translation: CASKRPRGNYGYTF.

The chain couples TRBV10-3 to TRBJ2-7; no firm D call. CDR1 and CDR2 (germline): ENHRY, SYGVKD. The ends were cut back, 10 bases at V and 3 bases at J, with 10 bases in the middle. The CDR3 has 11 amino acids. The CDR3: CATSDRYEQYF. CDR3 DNA: TGTGCCACGTCGGACCGCTACGAGCAGTACTTC.

The rearrangement uses TRBV19 and TRBJ2-1; D ambiguous. In germline, CDR1 is LNHDA, CDR2 SQIVND (reference sequence). The V end was cut by 4 bases, the J end by 7 bases, with 8 bases between. This CDR3 has 12 amino acids. This chain's CDR3 is CASSNLGNEQFF. The CDR3 DNA is TGTGCCAGTAGTAACCTGGGGAATGAGCAGTTCTTC.

This clone occurred a few times. This chain connects TRBV7-2 to TRBJ2-2, with 7 bases identical to TRBD1. After removal of 5 bases from V and 4 bases from J, the junction contained 10 bases not matched to a gene. This CDR3 region has 16 residues. Germline V gene data show CDR1 as SGHTA and CDR2 as FQGNSA. The CDR3 protein is CASSKTQGSFTGELFF. The CDR3 DNA is TGTGCCAGCAGCAAGACACAGGGGTCCTTCACCGGGGAGCTGTTTTTT. Together with reference TRBV7-2 and TRBJ2-2, the CDR3 gives the full variable domain: GAGVSQSPSNKVTEKGKDVELRCDPISGHTALYWYRQSLGQGLEFLIYFQGNSAPDKSGLPSDRFSAERTGGSVSTLTIQRTQQEDSAVYLCASSKTQGSFTGELFFGEGSRLTVL.

This rearrangement joins TRBV27 to TRBJ1-5; no clear D gene. The germline V gene encodes CDR1 MNHEY and CDR2 SMNVEV (reference sequence). The CDR3 runs to 13 residues. V shed 5 bases and J shed 7 bases, with 12 bases lying between them. The CDR3 loop reads CASSPMNRQPQHF. The CDR3 nucleotides are TGTGCCAGCAGTCCTATGAATCGCCAGCCCCAGCATTTT.

This chain links TRBV10-1 with TRBJ2-1; TRBD2 aligns across 10 bases. The CDR3 has 15 residues. V lost 5 bases to trimming and J lost 7 bases; unmatched junction nucleotides: 8. In germline, CDR1 is WNHNN, CDR2 SYGVQD (reference sequence). The CDR3 sequence is CASSPSSGSRNEQFF. DNA for the CDR3: TGCGCCAGCAGTCCTTCTAGCGGGAGTAGAAATGAGCAGTTCTTC.

This clone was counted once. The V gene is TRBV2, the J gene TRBJ2-7, with no clear D. The germline V gene has CDR1 SNHLY and CDR2 FYNNEI. CDR3 length: 13 amino acids. The V end was cut by 4 bases, the J end by 6 bases, with 13 bases between. The CDR3 loop is CASSAVAPPEQYF. The CDR3 nucleotides read TGTGCCAGCAGTGCTGTGGCCCCTCCCGAGCAGTACTTC.

The chain employs TRBV4-1 and TRBJ2-7; tentatively, D is TRBD2 (5 bases). CDR3 length: 14 amino acids. Per the germline V gene, CDR1 is MGHRA and CDR2 is YSYEKL. V dropped 7 bases and J dropped 0 bases, with 13 bases sitting between them. CDR3 in amino acids: CASTLSGSSYEQYF. The CDR3, as DNA: TGCGCCAGCACGCTCTCGGGGAGCTCCTACGAGCAGTACTTC.

The CDR3 DNA sequence: TGTGCCATCAGTACAGGGTACGAGCAGTACTTC. It translates to CAISTGYEQYF. This chain links TRBV10-3 with TRBJ2-7, with D perhaps TRBD1 (6 bases). V was shortened by 5 bases and J by 4 bases, with 6 bases between the two germline ends. This CDR3 is built from 11 residues. Germline CDR1 ENHRY, CDR2 SYGVKD.

This rearrangement joins TRBV18 to TRBJ2-5; D is possibly TRBD1 or TRBD2 (5 bases each). The germline CDR1 and CDR2 sequences are KGHSH and LQKENI. The CDR3 is made up of 19 amino acids. V lost 4 bases and J 2 bases, leaving 26 bases between the germline ends. CDR3 region: CASSHLPPGRPDRQETQYF. CDR3 in DNA: TGTGCCAGCTCACACCTCCCACCGGGACGTCCTGACCGTCAAGAGACCCAGTACTTC. The entire variable domain, with the rest obtained from reference TRBV18 and TRBJ2-5, is as follows: NAGVMQNPRHLVRRRGQEARLRCSPMKGHSHVYWYRQLPEEGLKFMVYLQKENIIDESGMPKERFSAEFPKEGPSILRIQQVVRGDSAAYFCASSHLPPGRPDRQETQYFGPGTRLLVL.

This sequence joins TRBV5-1 and TRBJ2-2, with D perhaps matching TRBD1 or TRBD2 (5 bases each). Trimming removed 5 bases from V and 0 bases from J, with 11 bases in between. From germline, CDR1 is SGHRS and CDR2 YFSETQ. The CDR3 is 15 amino acids. DNA for the CDR3: TGCGCCAGCAGGCCGCAGGGACCGAACACCGGGGAGCTGTTTTTT. Amino acids: CASRPQGPNTGELFF. Based on the CDR3 plus reference TRBV5-1 and TRBJ2-2, the full variable domain is KAGVTQTPRYLIKTRGQQVTLSCSPISGHRSVSWYQQTPGQGLQFLFEYFSETQRNKGNFPGRFSGRQFSNSRSEMNVSTLELGDSALYLCASRPQGPNTGELFFGEGSRLTVL.

This sequence joins TRBV6-4 and TRBJ1-1; no clear D gene. CDR1 is MRHNA and CDR2 is SNTAGT in the germline V gene. Trimming cost V 0 bases and J 0 bases, with 5 bases left between them. The CDR3 has 14 residues. The CDR3 protein is CASSDSGLNTEAFF. In nucleotides, the CDR3 is TGTGCCAGCAGTGACTCAGGGCTGAACACTGAAGCTTTCTTT.

The V and J genes are TRBV6-5 and TRBJ2-6; 8 nucleotides agree with TRBD1. The junction had 5 bases not matched to a gene; V was cut back by 6 bases and J by 4 bases. Germline assignment: CDR1 MNHEY and CDR2 SVGAGI. The CDR3 sequence is 15 residues long. Written as DNA, the CDR3 is TGTGCCAGCAGCCCCAGGGGGCAAGGGGCCAACGTCCTGACTTTC. Protein sequence: CASSPRGQGANVLTF.

V and J are TRBV3-1 (or the pseudogene TRBV3-2) and TRBJ2-1; D is ambiguous. The V gene lost 4 bases and the J gene lost 0 bases, with 13 bases spanning the gap. The germline V gene has CDR1 LGHDT and CDR2 YNNKEL (reference sequence). This CDR3 is 16 amino acids long. DNA of the CDR3: TGTGCCAGCAGCCTTCACCCAGCGAGCTCCTACAATGAGCAGTTCTTC. As protein: CASSLHPASSYNEQFF.

This chain links TRBV9 with TRBJ2-7; TRBD2 matches 8 bases. Trimming removed 2 bases from V and 1 base from J; junction bases left unmatched: 2. Germline CDR1 reads SGDLS; CDR2 reads YYNGEE. The CDR3 consists of 14 residues. The CDR3 sequence: CASSVASGSYEQYF. For the CDR3, the DNA is TGTGCCAGCAGCGTCGCTAGCGGGTCCTACGAGCAGTACTTC.